This T cell receptor (beta chain) originates from a study of human T cells and chemical hapten exposure. This clonotype was counted many times. MiXCR, run by TCRdb on the RACE reads, gives a single entry per CDR3 protein. The sample lists 120,000 or so distinct CDR3 sequences, 11% occurring once. Time point noted: patch test 3, about 24 weeks after DPC sensitization. Sample treatment: therapeutic diphenylcyclopropenone sensitization with weekly scalp DPC. The V end was cut by 7 bases, the J end by 9 bases, with 10 bases between. The CDR3 is 11 residues long. CDR1 and CDR2 (germline): MNHEY, SMNVEV (reference sequence).

The source was whole blood, collected in connection with sensitization to the hapten diphenylcyclopropenone (DPC). This rearrangement joins TRBV27 to TRBJ2-1, with D possibly being TRBD1 (5 bases). The clonotype comes from a woman between 45 and 60 years old with alopecia areata. Some clones in this sample may be carry-over from other donors' samples. CDR3 DNA sequence: TGTGCCAGCACAGGGTCGGGTGAGCAGTTCTTC. This gives the protein CASTGSGEQFF.